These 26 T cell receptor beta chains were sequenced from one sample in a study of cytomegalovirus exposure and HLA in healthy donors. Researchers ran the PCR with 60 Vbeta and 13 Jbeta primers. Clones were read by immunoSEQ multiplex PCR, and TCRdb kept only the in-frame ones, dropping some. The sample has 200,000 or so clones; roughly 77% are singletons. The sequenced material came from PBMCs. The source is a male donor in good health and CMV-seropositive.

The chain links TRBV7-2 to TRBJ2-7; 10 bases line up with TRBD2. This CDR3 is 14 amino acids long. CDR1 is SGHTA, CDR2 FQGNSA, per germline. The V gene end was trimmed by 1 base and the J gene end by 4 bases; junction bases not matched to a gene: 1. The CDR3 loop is CASSLVTSGYEQYF. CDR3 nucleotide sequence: TGTGCCAGCAGCTTAGTGACTAGCGGGTACGAGCAGTACTTC.

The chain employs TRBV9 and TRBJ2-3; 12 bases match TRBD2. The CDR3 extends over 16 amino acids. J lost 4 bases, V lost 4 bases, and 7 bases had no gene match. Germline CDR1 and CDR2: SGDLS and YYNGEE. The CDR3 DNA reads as TGTGCCAGCAGCCCTCGGACTAGCGGGGACGCAGATACGCAGTATTTT. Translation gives CASSPRTSGDADTQYF.

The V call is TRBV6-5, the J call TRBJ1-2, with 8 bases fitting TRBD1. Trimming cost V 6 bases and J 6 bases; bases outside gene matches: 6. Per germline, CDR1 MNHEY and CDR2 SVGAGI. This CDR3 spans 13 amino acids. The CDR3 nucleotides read TGTGCCAGCAGGGCAGGGGGCATCGATGGCTACACCTTC. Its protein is CASRAGGIDGYTF.

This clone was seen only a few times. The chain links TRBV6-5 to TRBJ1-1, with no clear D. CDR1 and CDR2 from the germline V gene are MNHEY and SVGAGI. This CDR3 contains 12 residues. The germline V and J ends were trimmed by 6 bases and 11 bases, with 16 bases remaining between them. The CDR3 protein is CASSPSTTAAFF. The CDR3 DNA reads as TGTGCCAGCAGCCCATCTACTACTGCTGCTTTCTTT.

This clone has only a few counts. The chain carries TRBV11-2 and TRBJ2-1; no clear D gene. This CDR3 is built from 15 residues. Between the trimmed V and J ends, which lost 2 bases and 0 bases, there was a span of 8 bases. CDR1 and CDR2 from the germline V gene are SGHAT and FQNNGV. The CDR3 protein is CASSLQWSSYNEQFF. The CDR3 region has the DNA TGTGCCAGCAGCTTACAATGGAGCTCCTACAATGAGCAGTTCTTC.

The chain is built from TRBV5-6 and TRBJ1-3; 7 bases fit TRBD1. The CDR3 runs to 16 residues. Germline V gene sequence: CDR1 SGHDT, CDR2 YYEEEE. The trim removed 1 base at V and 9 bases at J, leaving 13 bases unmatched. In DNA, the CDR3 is TGTGCCAGCAGCTTGCGGGGGCCGAGGGGGCATGGCACCATATATTTT. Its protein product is CASSLRGPRGHGTIYF.

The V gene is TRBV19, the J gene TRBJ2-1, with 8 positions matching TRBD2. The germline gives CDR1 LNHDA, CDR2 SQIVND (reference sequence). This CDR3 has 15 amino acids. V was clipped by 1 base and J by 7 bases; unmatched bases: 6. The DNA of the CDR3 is TGTGCCAGTAGTATAGCAAGCGGGAGATCGAATGAGCAGTTCTTC. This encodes CASSIASGRSNEQFF.

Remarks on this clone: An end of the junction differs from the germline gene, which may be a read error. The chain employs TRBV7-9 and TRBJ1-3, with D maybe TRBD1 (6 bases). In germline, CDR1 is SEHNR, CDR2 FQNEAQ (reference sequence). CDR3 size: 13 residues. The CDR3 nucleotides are TGTTCCAGCAGCTTAAAAGGGGGAGACACCATATATTTT. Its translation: CSSSLKGGDTIYF.

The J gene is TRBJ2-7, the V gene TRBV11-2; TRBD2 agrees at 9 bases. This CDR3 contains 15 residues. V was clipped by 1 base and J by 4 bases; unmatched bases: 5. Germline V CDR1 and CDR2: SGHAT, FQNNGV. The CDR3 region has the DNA TGTGCCAGCAGCTTAGCTAGCGGGACGACGTACGAGCAGTACTTC. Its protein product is CASSLASGTTYEQYF. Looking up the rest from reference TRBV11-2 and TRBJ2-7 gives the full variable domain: EAGVAQSPRYKIIEKRQSVAFWCNPISGHATLYWYQQILGQGPKLLIQFQNNGVVDDSQLPKDRFSAERLKGVDSTLKIQPAKLEDSAVYLCASSLASGTTYEQYFGPGTRLTVT.

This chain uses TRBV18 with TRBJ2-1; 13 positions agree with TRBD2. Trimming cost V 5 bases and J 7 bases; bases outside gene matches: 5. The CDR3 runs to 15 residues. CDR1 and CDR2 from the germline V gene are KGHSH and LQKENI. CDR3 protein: CASSGTSGVWNEQFF. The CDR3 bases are TGTGCCAGCTCAGGGACTAGCGGGGTTTGGAATGAGCAGTTCTTC. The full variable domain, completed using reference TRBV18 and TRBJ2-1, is NAGVMQNPRHLVRRRGQEARLRCSPMKGHSHVYWYRQLPEEGLKFMVYLQKENIIDESGMPKERFSAEFPKEGPSILRIQQVVRGDSAAYFCASSGTSGVWNEQFFGPGTRLTVL.

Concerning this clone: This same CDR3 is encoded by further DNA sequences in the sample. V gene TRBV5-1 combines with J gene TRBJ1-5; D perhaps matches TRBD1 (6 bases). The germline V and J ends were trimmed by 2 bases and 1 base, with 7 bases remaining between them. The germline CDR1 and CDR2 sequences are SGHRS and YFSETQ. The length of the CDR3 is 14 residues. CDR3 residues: CASSLTGSNQPQHF. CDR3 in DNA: TGCGCCAGCAGCTTAACAGGGAGCAATCAGCCCCAGCATTTT.

CDR3 coding DNA: TGTGCCAGCTCACAGGGAGCCGTCGGAGAGCAGTACTTC. This sequence encodes CASSQGAVGEQYF. This chain connects TRBV18 to TRBJ2-7; maybe TRBD2 (5 bases). The ends were cut back, 4 bases at V and 7 bases at J, with 14 bases in the middle. The CDR3 consists of 13 residues. CDR1 KGHSH and CDR2 LQKENI come from the germline V gene. Full variable domain (remainder filled in from reference TRBV18 and TRBJ2-7): NAGVMQNPRHLVRRRGQEARLRCSPMKGHSHVYWYRQLPEEGLKFMVYLQKENIIDESGMPKERFSAEFPKEGPSILRIQQVVRGDSAAYFCASSQGAVGEQYFGPGTRLTVT.

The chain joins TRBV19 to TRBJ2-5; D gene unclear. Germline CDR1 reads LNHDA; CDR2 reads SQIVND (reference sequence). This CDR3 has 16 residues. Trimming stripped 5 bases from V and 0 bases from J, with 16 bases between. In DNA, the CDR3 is TGTGCCAGTAGTGATTACGCCCATACAGACCAAGAGACCCAGTACTTC. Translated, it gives CASSDYAHTDQETQYF.

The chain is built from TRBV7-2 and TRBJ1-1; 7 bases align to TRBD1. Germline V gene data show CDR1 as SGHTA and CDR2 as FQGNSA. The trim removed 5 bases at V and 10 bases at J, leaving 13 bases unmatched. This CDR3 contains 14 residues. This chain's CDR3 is CASSPDRVFGVAFF. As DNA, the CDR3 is TGTGCCAGCAGCCCCGACAGGGTCTTTGGTGTAGCTTTCTTT.

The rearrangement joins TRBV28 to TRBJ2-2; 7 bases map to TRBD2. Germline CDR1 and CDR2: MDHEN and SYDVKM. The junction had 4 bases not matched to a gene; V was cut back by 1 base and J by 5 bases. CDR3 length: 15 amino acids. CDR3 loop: CASSLSGGLTGELFF. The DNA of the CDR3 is TGTGCCAGCAGTTTATCGGGGGGACTAACCGGGGAGCTGTTTTTT.

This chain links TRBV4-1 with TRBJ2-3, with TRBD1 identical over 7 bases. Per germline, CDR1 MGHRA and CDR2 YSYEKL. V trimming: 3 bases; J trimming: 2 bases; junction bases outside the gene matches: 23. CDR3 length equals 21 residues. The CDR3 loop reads CASSHRRLKGQRSASTDTQYF. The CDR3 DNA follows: TGCGCCAGCAGCCACCGTAGATTAAAGGGACAGCGTTCCGCATCCACAGATACGCAGTATTTT.

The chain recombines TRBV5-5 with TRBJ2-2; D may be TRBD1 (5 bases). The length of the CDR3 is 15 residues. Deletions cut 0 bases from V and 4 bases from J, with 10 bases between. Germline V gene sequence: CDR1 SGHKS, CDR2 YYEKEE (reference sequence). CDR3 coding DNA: TGTGCCAGCAGCTTGGAGGGGCGAGTCACCGGGGAGCTGTTTTTT. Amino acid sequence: CASSLEGRVTGELFF.

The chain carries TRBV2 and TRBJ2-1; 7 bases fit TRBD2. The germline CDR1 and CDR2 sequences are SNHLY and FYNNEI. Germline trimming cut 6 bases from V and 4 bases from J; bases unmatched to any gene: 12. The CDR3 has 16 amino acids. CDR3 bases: TGTGCCAGCAGCGCGGTCGGGACTAAAGCTTACAATGAGCAGTTCTTC. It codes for CASSAVGTKAYNEQFF.

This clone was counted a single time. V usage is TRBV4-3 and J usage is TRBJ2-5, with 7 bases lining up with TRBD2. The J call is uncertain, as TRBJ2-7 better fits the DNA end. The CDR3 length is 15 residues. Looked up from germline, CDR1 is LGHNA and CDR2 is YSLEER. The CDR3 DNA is TGCGCCAGCAGCCAAGAACGACTAGCTGTGTACGAGCAGTACTTC. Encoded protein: CASSQERLAVYEQYF.

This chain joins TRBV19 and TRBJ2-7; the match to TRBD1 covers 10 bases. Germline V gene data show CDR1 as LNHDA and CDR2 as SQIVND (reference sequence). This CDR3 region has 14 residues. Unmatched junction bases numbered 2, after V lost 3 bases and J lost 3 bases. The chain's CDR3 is CASSIGTGDYEQYF. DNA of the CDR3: TGTGCCAGTAGTATCGGGACAGGGGACTACGAGCAGTACTTC. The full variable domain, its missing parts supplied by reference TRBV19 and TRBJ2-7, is DGGITQSPKYLFRKEGQNVTLSCEQNLNHDAMYWYRQDPGQGLRLIYYSQIVNDFQKGDIAEGYSVSREKKESFPLTVTSAQKNPTAFYLCASSIGTGDYEQYFGPGTRLTVT.

The CDR3 spells CASKGQDHRSGANVLTF. The CDR3 DNA sequence: TGTGCCAGCAAGGGGCAGGACCATCGCTCTGGGGCCAACGTCCTGACTTTC. The chain uses TRBV28 and TRBJ2-6, with D maybe TRBD1 (5 bases). V lost 7 bases to trimming and J lost 0 bases, with 16 bases between them. CDR1 and CDR2 (germline): MDHEN, SYDVKM. The CDR3 covers 17 residues. Filled out from reference TRBV28 and TRBJ2-6, the complete variable domain reads DVKVTQSSRYLVKRTGEKVFLECVQDMDHENMFWYRQDPGLGLRLIYFSYDVKMKEKGDIPEGYSVSREKKERFSLILESASTNQTSMYLCASKGQDHRSGANVLTFGAGSRLTVL.

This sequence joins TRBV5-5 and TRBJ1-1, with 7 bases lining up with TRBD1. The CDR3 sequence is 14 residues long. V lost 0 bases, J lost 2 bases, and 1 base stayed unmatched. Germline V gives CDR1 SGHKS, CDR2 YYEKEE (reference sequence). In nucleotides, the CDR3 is TGTGCCAGCAGCTTGGTAGGGGGCAACACTGAAGCTTTCTTT. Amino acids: CASSLVGGNTEAFF.

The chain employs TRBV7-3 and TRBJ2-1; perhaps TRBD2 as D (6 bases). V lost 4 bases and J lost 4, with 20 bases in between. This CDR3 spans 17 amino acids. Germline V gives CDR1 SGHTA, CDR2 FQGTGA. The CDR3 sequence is CASSSRTGRLVYNEQFF. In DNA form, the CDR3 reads TGTGCCAGCAGCTCAAGGACGGGCCGACTAGTGTACAATGAGCAGTTCTTC.

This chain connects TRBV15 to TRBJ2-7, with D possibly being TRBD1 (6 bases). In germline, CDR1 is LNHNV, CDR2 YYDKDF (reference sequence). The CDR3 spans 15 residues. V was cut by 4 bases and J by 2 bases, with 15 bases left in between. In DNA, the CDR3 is TGTGCCACCAGCATTCCGGGACAAGTCCCCTACGAGCAGTACTTC. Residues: CATSIPGQVPYEQYF. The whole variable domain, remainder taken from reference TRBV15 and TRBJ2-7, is DAMVIQNPRYQVTQFGKPVTLSCSQTLNHNVMYWYQQKSSQAPKLLFHYYDKDFNNEADTPDNFQSRRPNTSFCFLDIRSPGLGDTAMYLCATSIPGQVPYEQYFGPGTRLTVT.

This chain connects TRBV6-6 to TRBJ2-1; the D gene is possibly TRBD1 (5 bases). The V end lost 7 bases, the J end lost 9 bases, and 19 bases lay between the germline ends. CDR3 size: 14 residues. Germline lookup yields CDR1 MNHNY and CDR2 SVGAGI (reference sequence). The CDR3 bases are TGTGCCAGCACCCCCCAGGTCAGGGCCGGTGAGCAGTTCTTC. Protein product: CASTPQVRAGEQFF.

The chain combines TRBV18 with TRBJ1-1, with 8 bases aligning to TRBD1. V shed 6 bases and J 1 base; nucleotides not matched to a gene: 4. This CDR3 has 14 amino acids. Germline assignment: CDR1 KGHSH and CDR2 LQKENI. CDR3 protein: CASSPDRANTEAFF. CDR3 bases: TGTGCCAGCTCCCCGGACAGGGCGAACACTGAAGCTTTCTTT. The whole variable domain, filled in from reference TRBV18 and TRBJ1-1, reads NAGVMQNPRHLVRRRGQEARLRCSPMKGHSHVYWYRQLPEEGLKFMVYLQKENIIDESGMPKERFSAEFPKEGPSILRIQQVVRGDSAAYFCASSPDRANTEAFFGQGTRLTVV.